The 15 T cell receptor beta chains below come from one sample, sequenced in a study of control samples from healthy donors and cancer patients. TCRdb's copy holds only in-frame clones and misses some; the assay was immunoSEQ multiplex PCR. The data contain approximately 150,000 clones, over 95% of them singletons. The specimen was blood. The origin of the receptors is a woman aged 30 to 39 in good health.

The chain employs TRBV1 and TRBJ2-2; the DNA was not used to check the table's D call, TRBD2. TRBV1 is recorded as a pseudogene. The CDR3 has 17 residues. CDR3 loop: CTSSQGLAGDGTGELFF. The CDR3 nucleotides are TGCACCAGCAGCCAAGGACTAGCGGGAGATGGTACCGGGGAGCTGTTTTTT.

This sequence joins TRBV27 and TRBJ2-7; TRBD2 is a possible D gene (6 bases). V was cut by 6 bases and J by 2 bases, with 14 bases left in between. The CDR3 is made up of 14 amino acids. Germline V gives CDR1 MNHEY, CDR2 SMNVEV (reference sequence). This CDR3 is CASRPGDLPYEQYF. CDR3 DNA sequence: TGTGCCAGCAGACCGGGGGACTTACCCTACGAGCAGTACTTC.

Concerning this clone itself: Its ends do not fully match the called genes, so a read error is possible. The gene calls are TRBV20-1 and TRBJ2-7; D is perhaps TRBD2 (5 bases). The V gene's germline CDR1 is DFQATT and CDR2 SNEGSKA (reference sequence). The CDR3 runs to 15 residues. CDR3 residues: CSASIIPRGLHEQYF. The CDR3 DNA reads TGCAGCGCTAGTATAATCCCTCGGGGTCTGCACGAGCAGTACTTC.

V usage is TRBV27 and J usage is TRBJ1-5; D ambiguous. V was shortened by 2 bases and J by 3 bases, with 8 bases between the two germline ends. The CDR3 length is 14 residues. CDR1 MNHEY and CDR2 SMNVEV come from the germline V gene (reference sequence). The CDR3 loop reads CASSLNGLNQPQHF. CDR3 DNA sequence: TGTGCCAGCAGTTTAAACGGGCTCAATCAGCCCCAGCATTTT.

The chain joins TRBV5-4 to TRBJ2-7; unclear D gene. The CDR3 runs 13 residues. CDR1 and CDR2 (germline): SGHNT, YYREEE (reference sequence). The V and J ends lost 0 bases and 6 bases respectively, with 10 bases between them. The CDR3, as DNA: TGTGCCAGCAGCTTGGGTCCCTGGGGCGAGCAGTACTTC. Amino acids: CASSLGPWGEQYF.

This chain connects TRBV5-1 to TRBJ1-1; unclear D gene. The V gene's germline CDR1 is SGHRS and CDR2 YFSETQ. V was clipped by 0 bases and J by 3 bases, with 6 bases between them. The CDR3 length is 13 residues. The CDR3 DNA reads TGCGCCAGCAGCTTGGACGGGTACACTGAAGCTTTCTTT. This codes for CASSLDGYTEAFF.

This clone was detected only once. The chain links TRBV11-3 to TRBJ2-1, with D perhaps matching TRBD1 (6 bases). The length of the CDR3 is 11 residues. Germline loops: CDR1 SGHNT, CDR2 YENEEA. V was trimmed by 3 bases and J by 10 bases, leaving 7 bases between them. The CDR3, as DNA: TGTGCCAGCAGCTTTGGGGGCGAGCAGTTCTTC. Its translation is CASSFGGEQFF.

CDR3 in amino acids: CASSPRGHTDTQYF. In nucleotides, the CDR3 is TGTGCCAGCTCACCAAGAGGGCACACAGATACGCAGTATTTT. The gene calls are TRBV18 and TRBJ2-3; D is perhaps TRBD2 (5 bases). In germline, CDR1 is KGHSH, CDR2 LQKENI. This CDR3 spans 14 amino acids. V lost 2 bases and J 2 bases, leaving 8 bases between the germline ends. The whole variable domain, filled in from reference TRBV18 and TRBJ2-3, reads NAGVMQNPRHLVRRRGQEARLRCSPMKGHSHVYWYRQLPEEGLKFMVYLQKENIIDESGMPKERFSAEFPKEGPSILRIQQVVRGDSAAYFCASSPRGHTDTQYFGPGTRLTVL.

J is TRBJ2-2 and V is TRBV15; 10 nucleotides match TRBD2. This CDR3 spans 15 amino acids. V shed 5 bases, J shed 11 bases, and the junction held 11 bases outside the gene matches. The V gene's germline CDR1 is LNHNV and CDR2 YYDKDF (reference sequence). CDR3 sequence (DNA): TGTGCCACCAGCTTTCAAGGGGCTAGCGGGAGTGAGCTGTTTTTT. The encoded protein is CATSFQGASGSELFF.

The chain combines TRBV7-8 with TRBJ2-4; 8 bases agree with TRBD1. Germline V CDR1 and CDR2: SGHVS, FQNEAQ. Germline trimming cut 5 bases from V and 8 bases from J; bases unmatched to any gene: 8. The CDR3 sequence is 14 residues long. CDR3 nucleotide sequence: TGTGCCAGCAGCCGGACAGGGCGCGGGGACATTCAGTACTTC. It encodes CASSRTGRGDIQYF.

This clone was counted between two and nine times. This chain uses TRBV28 with TRBJ1-5; 7 nucleotides agree with TRBD1. Germline assignment: CDR1 MDHEN and CDR2 SYDVKM. Trimming at V came to 5 bases and at J to 9 bases, leaving 13 bases not matched to a gene. This CDR3 has 15 amino acids. CDR3 bases: TGTGCCAGCAGTGAAAGGACAGGCGCTGGGTCGCCCCAGCATTTT. Amino acid sequence: CASSERTGAGSPQHF. Variable domain in full (rest from reference TRBV28 and TRBJ1-5): DVKVTQSSRYLVKRTGEKVFLECVQDMDHENMFWYRQDPGLGLRLIYFSYDVKMKEKGDIPEGYSVSREKKERFSLILESASTNQTSMYLCASSERTGAGSPQHFGDGTRLSIL.

The rearrangement uses TRBV5-5 and TRBJ1-3; 8 bases agree with TRBD1. J was trimmed by 3 bases and V by 1 base; bases with no gene match: 15. Germline V gene sequence: CDR1 SGHKS, CDR2 YYEKEE (reference sequence). The CDR3 has 19 residues. CDR3 nucleotides: TGTGCCAGCAGCTTGTTTTCACCCAGAGACAGGGGACTTGGAAACACCATATATTTT. Protein: CASSLFSPRDRGLGNTIYF.

The chain employs TRBV6-6 and TRBJ1-1, with D uncertain. V lost 5 bases to trimming and J lost 5 bases, with 15 bases between them. This CDR3 contains 14 residues. Germline loops: CDR1 MNHNY, CDR2 SVGAGI (reference sequence). The CDR3 is CASSPALRETEAFF. The CDR3 DNA is TGTGCCAGCAGTCCCGCCTTGAGGGAAACTGAAGCTTTCTTT.

The rearrangement links TRBV5-1 to TRBJ2-1; D not resolved. The germline CDR1 and CDR2 sequences are SGHRS and YFSETQ. CDR3 length: 13 residues. Between the trimmed V and J ends, which lost 4 bases and 9 bases, there was a span of 14 bases. In DNA, the CDR3 is TGCGCCAGCAGCCTGTGGCCAGAAGGTGAGCAGTTCTTC. As protein: CASSLWPEGEQFF.

A single count supports this clone. The chain joins TRBV3-1 (or the pseudogene TRBV3-2) to TRBJ1-6; TRBD1 matches 7 bases. Germline V gene sequence: CDR1 LGHDT, CDR2 YNNKEL (reference sequence). The V and J ends lost 6 bases and 7 bases, in that order; junction bases with no gene match: 3. The CDR3 has 13 amino acids. The CDR3 region is CASRGGPNSPLHF. CDR3 coding DNA: TGTGCCAGCAGAGGGGGCCCCAATTCACCCCTCCACTTT.